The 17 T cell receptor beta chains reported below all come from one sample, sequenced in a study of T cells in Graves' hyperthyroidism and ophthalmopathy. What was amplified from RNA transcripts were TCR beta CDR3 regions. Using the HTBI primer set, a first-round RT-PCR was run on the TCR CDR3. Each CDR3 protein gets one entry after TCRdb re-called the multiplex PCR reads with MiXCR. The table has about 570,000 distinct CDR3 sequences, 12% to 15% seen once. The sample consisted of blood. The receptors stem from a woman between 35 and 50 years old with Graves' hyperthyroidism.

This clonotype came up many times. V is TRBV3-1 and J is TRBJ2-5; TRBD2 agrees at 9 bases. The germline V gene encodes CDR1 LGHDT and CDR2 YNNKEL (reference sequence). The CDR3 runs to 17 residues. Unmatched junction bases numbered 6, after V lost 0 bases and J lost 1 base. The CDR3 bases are TGTGCCAGCAGCCAAGATTTAGCTAGCGGGACCCAAGAGACCCAGTACTTC. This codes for CASSQDLASGTQETQYF.

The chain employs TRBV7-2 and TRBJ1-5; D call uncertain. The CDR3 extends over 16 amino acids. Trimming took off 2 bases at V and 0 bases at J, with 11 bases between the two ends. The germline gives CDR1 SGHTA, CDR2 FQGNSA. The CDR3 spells CASSLYLQNSNQPQHF. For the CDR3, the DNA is TGTGCCAGCAGCTTATATTTACAGAATAGCAATCAGCCCCAGCATTTT. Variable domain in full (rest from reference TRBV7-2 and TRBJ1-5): GAGVSQSPSNKVTEKGKDVELRCDPISGHTALYWYRQSLGQGLEFLIYFQGNSAPDKSGLPSDRFSAERTGGSVSTLTIQRTQQEDSAVYLCASSLYLQNSNQPQHFGDGTRLSIL.

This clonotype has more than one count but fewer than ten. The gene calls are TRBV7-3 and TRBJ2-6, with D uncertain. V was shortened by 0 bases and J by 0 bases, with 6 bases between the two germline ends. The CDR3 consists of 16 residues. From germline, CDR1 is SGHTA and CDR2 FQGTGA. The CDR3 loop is CASSLTHPSGANVLTF. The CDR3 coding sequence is TGTGCCAGCAGCTTAACCCACCCCTCTGGGGCCAACGTCCTGACTTTC. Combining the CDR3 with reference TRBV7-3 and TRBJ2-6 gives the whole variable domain GAGVSQTPSNKVTEKGKYVELRCDPISGHTALYWYRQSLGQGPEFLIYFQGTGAADDSGLPNDRFFAVRPEGSVSTLKIQRTERGDSAVYLCASSLTHPSGANVLTFGAGSRLTVL.

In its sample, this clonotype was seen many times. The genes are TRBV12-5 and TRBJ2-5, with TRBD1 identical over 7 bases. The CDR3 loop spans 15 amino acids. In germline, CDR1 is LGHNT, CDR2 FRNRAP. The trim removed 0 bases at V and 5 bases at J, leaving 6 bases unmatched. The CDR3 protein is CASGLVKTGVETQYF. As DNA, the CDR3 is TGTGCTAGTGGTTTGGTAAAAACAGGGGTGGAGACCCAGTACTTC. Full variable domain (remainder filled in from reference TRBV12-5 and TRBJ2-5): DARVTQTPRHKVTEMGQEVTMRCQPILGHNTVFWYRQTMMQGLELLAYFRNRAPLDDSGMPKDRFSAEMPDATLATLKIQPSEPRDSAVYFCASGLVKTGVETQYFGPGTRLLVL.

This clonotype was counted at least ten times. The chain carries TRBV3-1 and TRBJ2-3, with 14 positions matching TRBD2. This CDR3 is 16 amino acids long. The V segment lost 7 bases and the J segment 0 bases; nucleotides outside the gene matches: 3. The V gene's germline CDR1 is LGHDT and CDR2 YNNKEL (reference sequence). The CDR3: CASTGTSGSSTDTQYF. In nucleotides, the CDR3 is TGTGCCAGCACCGGGACTAGCGGGAGTAGCACAGATACGCAGTATTTT.

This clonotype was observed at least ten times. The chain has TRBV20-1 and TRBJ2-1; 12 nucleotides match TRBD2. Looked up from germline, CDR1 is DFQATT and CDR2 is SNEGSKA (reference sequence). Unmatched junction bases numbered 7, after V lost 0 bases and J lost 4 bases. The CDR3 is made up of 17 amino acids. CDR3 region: CSARERTSGNRYNEQFF. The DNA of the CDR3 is TGCAGTGCTAGAGAAAGGACTAGCGGGAACCGGTACAATGAGCAGTTCTTC.

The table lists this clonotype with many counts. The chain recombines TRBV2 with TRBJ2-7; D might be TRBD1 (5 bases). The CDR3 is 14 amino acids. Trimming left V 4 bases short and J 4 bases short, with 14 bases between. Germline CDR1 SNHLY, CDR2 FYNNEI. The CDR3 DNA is TGTGCCAGCAGTGTCTCCCAGGGCGGATACGAGCAGTACTTC. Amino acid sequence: CASSVSQGGYEQYF.

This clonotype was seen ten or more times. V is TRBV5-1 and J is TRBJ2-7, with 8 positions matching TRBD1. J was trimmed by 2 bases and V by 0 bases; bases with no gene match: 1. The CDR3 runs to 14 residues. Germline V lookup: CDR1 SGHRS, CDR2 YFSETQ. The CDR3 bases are TGCGCCAGCAGCTTGGAGGGACAGGCCTACGAGCAGTACTTC. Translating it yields CASSLEGQAYEQYF. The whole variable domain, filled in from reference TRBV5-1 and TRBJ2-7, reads KAGVTQTPRYLIKTRGQQVTLSCSPISGHRSVSWYQQTPGQGLQFLFEYFSETQRNKGNFPGRFSGRQFSNSRSEMNVSTLELGDSALYLCASSLEGQAYEQYFGPGTRLTVT.

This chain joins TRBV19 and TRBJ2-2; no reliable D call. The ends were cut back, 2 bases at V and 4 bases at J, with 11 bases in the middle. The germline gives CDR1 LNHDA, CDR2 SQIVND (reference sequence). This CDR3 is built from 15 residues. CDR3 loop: CASSIRAAGTGELFF. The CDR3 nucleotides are TGTGCCAGTAGTATAAGGGCTGCCGGCACCGGGGAGCTGTTTTTT.

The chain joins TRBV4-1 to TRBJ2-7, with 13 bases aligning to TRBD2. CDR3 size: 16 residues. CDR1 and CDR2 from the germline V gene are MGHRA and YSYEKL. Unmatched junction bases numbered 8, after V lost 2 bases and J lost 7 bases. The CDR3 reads CASSQRGTSGAGEQYF. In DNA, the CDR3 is TGCGCCAGCAGCCAAAGGGGGACTAGCGGGGCTGGAGAGCAGTACTTC.

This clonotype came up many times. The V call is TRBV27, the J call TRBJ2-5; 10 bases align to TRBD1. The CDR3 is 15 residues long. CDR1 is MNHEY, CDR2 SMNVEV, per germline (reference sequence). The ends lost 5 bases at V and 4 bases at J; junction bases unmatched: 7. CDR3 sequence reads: CASSHGTGVPETQYF. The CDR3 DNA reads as TGTGCCAGCAGTCACGGGACAGGGGTGCCAGAGACCCAGTACTTC.

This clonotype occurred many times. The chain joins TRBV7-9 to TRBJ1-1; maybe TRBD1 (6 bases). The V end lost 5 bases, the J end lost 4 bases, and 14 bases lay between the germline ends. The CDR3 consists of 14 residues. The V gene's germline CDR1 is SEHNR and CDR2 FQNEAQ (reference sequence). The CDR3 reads CASSPETGSTEAFF. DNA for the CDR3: TGTGCCAGCAGCCCTGAAACAGGGTCCACTGAAGCTTTCTTT.

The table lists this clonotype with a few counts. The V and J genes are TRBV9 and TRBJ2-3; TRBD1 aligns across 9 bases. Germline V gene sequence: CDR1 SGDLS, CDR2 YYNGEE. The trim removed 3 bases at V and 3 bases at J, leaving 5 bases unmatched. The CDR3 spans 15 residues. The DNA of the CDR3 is TGTGCCAGCAGCGACTCGGACAGGGGAACAGATACGCAGTATTTT. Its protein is CASSDSDRGTDTQYF.

CDR3 nucleotide sequence: TGCAGCGTTGATCGGGGAAACACTGAAGCTTTCTTT. It yields the protein CSVDRGNTEAFF. V and J are TRBV29-1 and TRBJ1-1; D gene ambiguous. From germline, CDR1 is SQVTM and CDR2 ANQGSEA. Trimming cost V 3 bases and J 2 bases, with 7 bases left between them. CDR3 length: 12 amino acids.

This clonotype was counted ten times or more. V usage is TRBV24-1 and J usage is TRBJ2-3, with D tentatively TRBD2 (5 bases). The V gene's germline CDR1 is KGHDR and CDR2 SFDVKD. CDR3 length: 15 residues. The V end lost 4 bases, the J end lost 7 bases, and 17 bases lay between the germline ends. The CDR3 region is CATSDSWSVAYTQYF. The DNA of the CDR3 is TGTGCCACCAGTGACTCTTGGAGCGTAGCGTATACGCAGTATTTT.

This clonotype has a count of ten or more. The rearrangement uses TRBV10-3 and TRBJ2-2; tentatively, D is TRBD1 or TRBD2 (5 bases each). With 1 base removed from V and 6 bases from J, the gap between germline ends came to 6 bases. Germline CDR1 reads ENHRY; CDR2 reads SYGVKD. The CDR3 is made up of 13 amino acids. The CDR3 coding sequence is TGTGCCATCAGTGAGTGGGGGTCCGGGGAGCTGTTTTTT. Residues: CAISEWGSGELFF.

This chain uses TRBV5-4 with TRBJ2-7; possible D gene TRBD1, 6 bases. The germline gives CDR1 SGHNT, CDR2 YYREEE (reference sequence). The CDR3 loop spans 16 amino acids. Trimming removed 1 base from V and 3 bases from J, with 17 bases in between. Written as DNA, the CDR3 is TGTGCCAGCAGCTTGACCGGGCAGGGGAAGCGCTACGAGCAGTACTTC. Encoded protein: CASSLTGQGKRYEQYF.